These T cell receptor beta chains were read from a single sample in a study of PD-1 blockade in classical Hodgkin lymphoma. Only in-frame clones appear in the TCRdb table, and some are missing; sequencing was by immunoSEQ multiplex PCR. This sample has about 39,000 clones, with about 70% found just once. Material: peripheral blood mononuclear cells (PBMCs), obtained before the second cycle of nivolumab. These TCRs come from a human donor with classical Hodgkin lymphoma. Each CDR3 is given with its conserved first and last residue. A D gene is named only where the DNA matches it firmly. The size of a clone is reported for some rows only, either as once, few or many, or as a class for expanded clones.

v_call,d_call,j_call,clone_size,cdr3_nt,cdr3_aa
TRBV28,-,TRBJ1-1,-,TGTGCCAGCAGTTCATACACGGGTCTCACTGAAGCTTTCTTT,CASSSYTGLTEAFF
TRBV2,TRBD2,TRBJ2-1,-,TGTGCCAGCAGCAAGACTAGCGGGAGTCGGTACAATGAGCAGTTCTTC,CASSKTSGSRYNEQFF
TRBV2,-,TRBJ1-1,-,TGTGCCAGCAGTTATTGGGGTACGGCTTTCTTT,CASSYWGTAFF
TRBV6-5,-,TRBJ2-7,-,TGTGCCAGCAGTGTCCTAGCTACCGGGGAGCAGTACTTC,CASSVLATGEQYF
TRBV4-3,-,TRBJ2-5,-,TGCGCCAGCAGCCAAGGTTTCGGGGGTGGGGAGACCCAGTACTTC,CASSQGFGGGETQYF
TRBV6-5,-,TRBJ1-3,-,TGTGCCAGCAGTTACTTCGGCACAGGAAACACCATATATTTT,CASSYFGTGNTIYF
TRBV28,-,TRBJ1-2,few,TGTGCCAGTGCGTCCCGGTATGGCTACACCTTC,CASASRYGYTF
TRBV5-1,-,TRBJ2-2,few,TGCGCCAGCAGCTTGAGGACAGAGAACACCGGGGAGCTGTTTTTT,CASSLRTENTGELFF
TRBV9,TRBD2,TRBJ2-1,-,TGTGCCAGCAGCGTAGGACTAGCGGGGGGCTTCCATGAGCAGTTCTTC,CASSVGLAGGFHEQFF
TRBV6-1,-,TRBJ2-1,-,TGTGCCAGCAGTCTTCTCCCGGGTGGCTACAATGAGCAGTTCTTC,CASSLLPGGYNEQFF
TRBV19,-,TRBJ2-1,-,TGTGCCAGTAGTTTGCTGGAAGCTGCGCAGTTCTTC,CASSLLEAAQFF
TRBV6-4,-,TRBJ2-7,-,TGTGCCAGCAGCTTAAACTGGGGGGAGACCTACGAGCAGTACTTC,CASSLNWGETYEQYF
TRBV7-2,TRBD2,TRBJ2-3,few,TGTGCCAGCAGCGTGGCTAGCGGGATCAGCACAGATACGCAGTATTTT,CASSVASGISTDTQYF
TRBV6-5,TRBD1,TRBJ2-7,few,TGTGCCAGCAGTTACGACAGGGGTTACGAGCAGTACTTC,CASSYDRGYEQYF
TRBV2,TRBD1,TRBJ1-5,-,TGTGCCAGCAGTTTACAGGGGGCTGGACAGCCCCAGCATTTT,CASSLQGAGQPQHF
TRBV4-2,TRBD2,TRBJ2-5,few,TGTGCCAGCAGCCAGTTAGGACTAGCGGGGCTAGAGACCCAGTACTTC,CASSQLGLAGLETQYF
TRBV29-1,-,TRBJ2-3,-,TGCAGCGTTGTCGTAACACGTAGCACAGATACGCAGTATTTT,CSVVVTRSTDTQYF
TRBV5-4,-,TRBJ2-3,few,TGTGCCAGCAGCCCCACCGGTAGCACAGATACGCAGTATTTT,CASSPTGSTDTQYF
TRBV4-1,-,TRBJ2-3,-,TGCGCCAGCAGCCCGGGGGCTAGCACAGATACGCAGTATTTT,CASSPGASTDTQYF
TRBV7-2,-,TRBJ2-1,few,TGTGCCAGCAGCTTCTCTTCGTTGGGTGAGCAGTTCTTC,CASSFSSLGEQFF
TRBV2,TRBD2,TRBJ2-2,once,TGTGCCAGCAGTGAACTAGCGGGGTTCTCCGGGGAGCTGTTTTTT,CASSELAGFSGELFF
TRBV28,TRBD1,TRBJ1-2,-,TGTGCCAGCAGGCTGACAGGGGCGGATGAGGGCTACACCTTC,CASRLTGADEGYTF
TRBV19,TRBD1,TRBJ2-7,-,TGTGCCAGTAGTACAACGACAGGGGGGACTTACGAGCAGTACTTC,CASSTTTGGTYEQYF
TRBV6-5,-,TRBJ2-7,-,TGTGCCAGCAGAGAGACAGAAAATCCCTCCTACGAGCAGTACTTC,CASRETENPSYEQYF
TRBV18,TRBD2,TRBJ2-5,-,TGTGCCAGCTCACCACGTTCAGCGGGGGGCGCAGAGACCCAGTACTTC,CASSPRSAGGAETQYF
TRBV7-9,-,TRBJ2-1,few,TGTGCCCAGGGGCAGAGCTCCTACAATGAGCAGTTCTTC,CAQGQSSYNEQFF
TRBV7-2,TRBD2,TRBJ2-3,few,TGTGCCAGCAGCTTATTAGTAGCGGGGGGTACCACAGATACGCAGTATTTT,CASSLLVAGGTTDTQYF
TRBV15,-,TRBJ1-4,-,TGTGCCACCAGACAGGGCCGAAGTTTCGAAAAACTGTTTTTT,CATRQGRSFEKLFF
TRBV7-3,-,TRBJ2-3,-,TGTGCCAGCAGCCCCTACTCTCACGATACGCAGTATTTT,CASSPYSHDTQYF
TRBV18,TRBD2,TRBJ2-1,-,TGTGCCAGCTCACCCTTAGCGGGAGGGGACAATGAGCAGTTCTTC,CASSPLAGGDNEQFF
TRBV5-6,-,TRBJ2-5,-,TGTGCCAGCAGCTTATCCGTCCGTGAGACCCAGTACTTC,CASSLSVRETQYF
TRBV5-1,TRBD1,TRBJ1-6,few,TGCGCCAGCAGCTTGGCCGGGACAGGGGTTTCACCCCTCCACTTT,CASSLAGTGVSPLHF
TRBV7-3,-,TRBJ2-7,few,TGTGCCAGCAGCTCATCACCGGGACGGAGTTTGAACTTC,CASSSSPGRSLNF
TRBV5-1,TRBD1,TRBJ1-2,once,TGCGCCAGCAGCCGGGACAGGGAAATTCATGGCTACACCTTC,CASSRDREIHGYTF
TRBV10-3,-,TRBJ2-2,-,TGTGCCATCAGTGAGTCAAAAAACACCGGGGAGCTGTTTTTT,CAISESKNTGELFF
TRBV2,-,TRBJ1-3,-,TGTGCCACCAAGGGGGACATCGGAAACACCATATATTTT,CATKGDIGNTIYF
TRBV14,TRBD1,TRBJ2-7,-,TGTGCCAGCAGCCAAAACAGGGGCGACTACGAGCAGTACTTC,CASSQNRGDYEQYF
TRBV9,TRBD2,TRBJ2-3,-,TGTGCCAGCAGCAAACTAGCGAGCGCGCCAGATACGCAGTATTTT,CASSKLASAPDTQYF
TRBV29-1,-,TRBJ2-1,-,TGCAGCGTTGAGAGAAGCAGCTCCTACAATGAGCAGTTCTTC,CSVERSSSYNEQFF
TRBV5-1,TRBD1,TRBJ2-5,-,TGCGCCAGCAGCTTAGCCACAGGGGCAAGGGGGCGAGAGACCCAGTACTTC,CASSLATGARGRETQYF
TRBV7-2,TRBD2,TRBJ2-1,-,TGTGCCAGCAGCCTCGATAGCGGGGGGGCTTTTGAGCAGTTCTTC,CASSLDSGGAFEQFF
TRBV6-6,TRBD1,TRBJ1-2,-,TGTGCCAGCAGTAGCATCTTGGGACAGGGGGACTATGGCTACACCTTC,CASSSILGQGDYGYTF
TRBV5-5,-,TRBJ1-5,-,TGTGCCAGCACCCCGGGTAGGGGAACGTCGCCGCCCCAGCATTTT,CASTPGRGTSPPQHF
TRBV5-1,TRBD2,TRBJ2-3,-,TGCGCCAGCCAGGGGACTAGCGGGAGTCGGACAGATACGCAGTATTTT,CASQGTSGSRTDTQYF
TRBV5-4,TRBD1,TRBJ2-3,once,TGTGCCAGCAGCAGGGGGGGACAGGGGCGCACAGATACGCAGTATTTT,CASSRGGQGRTDTQYF
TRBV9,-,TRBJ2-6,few,TGTGCCAGCAGCTACTTTGACAGCCAGATCTCTGGGGCCAACGTCCTGACTTTC,CASSYFDSQISGANVLTF